This TCR beta chain emerged from a study of blood T cell repertoires in COVID-19. Study in general: From the United States, Italy and Spain came samples of acute and convalescent COVID-19. In each case, the material was cDNA or gDNA derived from T cells, B-cell-depleted T cells, or PBMCs.

This clone was counted once. In the authors' workflow: Reference gene primer amplification gave nucleated cell count estimates. The assay was immunoSEQ multiplex PCR, and TCRdb's table has in-frame clones only and misses some. D and trimming come from the DNA, and the V and J calls and clone size come from that table. The top ten hold 5.1% of the sample, which has about 200,000 clones, around 80% seen once. V lost 2 bases, J lost 6 bases, and 12 bases stayed unmatched. Germline-derived CDR1 and CDR2 are LGHNA and YSLEER. This CDR3 is built from 16 residues. V gene TRBV4-3 combines with J gene TRBJ2-7; 8 bases are shared with TRBD2. The source of this sequence is a human donor in a cohort sampled during active COVID-19. Sequenced input: peripheral blood. As DNA, the CDR3 is TGCGCCAGCAGCCAATTGAGTGGGACTAGTGCCCTCGAGCAGTACTTC. Its protein product is CASSQLSGTSALEQYF.